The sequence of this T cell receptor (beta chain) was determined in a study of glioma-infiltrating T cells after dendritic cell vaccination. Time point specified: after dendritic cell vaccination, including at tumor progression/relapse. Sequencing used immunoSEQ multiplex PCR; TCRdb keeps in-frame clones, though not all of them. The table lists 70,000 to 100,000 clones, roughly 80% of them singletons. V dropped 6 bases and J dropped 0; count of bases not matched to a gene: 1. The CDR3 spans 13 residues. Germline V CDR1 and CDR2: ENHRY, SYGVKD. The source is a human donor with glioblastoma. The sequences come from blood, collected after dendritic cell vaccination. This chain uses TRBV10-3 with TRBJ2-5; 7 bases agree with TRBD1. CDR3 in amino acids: CAIRQGDQETQYF. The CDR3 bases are TGTGCCATCAGGCAGGGGGACCAAGAGACCCAGTACTTC.